This entry describes one T cell receptor (beta chain). What it recognizes is unknown. This entry is derived from a study of T cells after yellow fever vaccination. Study-level information: SMART-Seq v4 Ultra Low Input served to prepare low-cell-number fractions. Study observations and caveats: It was the secondary response that reached its peak faster, day 5 versus 15, but it was weaker. Detected again after the booster were most primary-vaccination clones, at nearly 97% CD4 and 70% to 90% CD8.

TCRdb reprocessed the 5' RACE reads via MiXCR and lists one record per CDR3 protein. The data show under 500,000 distinct CDR3 sequences, roughly a sixth seen once. This CDR3 region has 14 residues. V lost 8 bases to trimming and J lost 3 bases, with 16 bases between them. Germline CDR1 MGHDK, CDR2 SYGVNS. The sample here was PBMCs, taken before the yellow fever booster vaccination. The chain combines TRBV25-1 with TRBJ2-5; D may match TRBD1 or TRBD2 (7 bases each). The receptor was isolated from a man aged 18 to 30 who received the YFV17D yellow fever vaccine. In DNA form, the CDR3 reads TGTGCCAGCGTGAAAAGCGGGACAGAAGAGACCCAGTACTTC. Its translation is CASVKSGTEETQYF.